One and the same sample provided the 30 T cell receptor beta chains below, sequenced in a study of PD-1 blockade in mismatch repair-deficient tumors. Libraries were prepared by immunoSEQ multiplex PCR; TCRdb keeps only in-frame clonotypes and omits some of them. The repertoire includes 85,000 to 130,000 clones, over 65% of them detected once, and about 6.3% sits in the top ten. Specimen: peripheral blood, collected roughly 36 weeks after starting pembrolizumab. Every receptor here comes from an adult with mismatch repair-deficient cancer.

The chain carries TRBV4-2 and TRBJ2-2; D remains ambiguous. Trimming cost V 0 bases and J 6 bases, with 11 bases left between them. This CDR3 has 15 residues. CDR1 is LGHNA, CDR2 YNFKEQ, per germline. CDR3 residues: CASSQDKGRAGELFF. CDR3 sequence (DNA): TGTGCCAGCAGCCAAGATAAGGGTAGGGCCGGGGAGCTGTTTTTT.

This clone was seen once. The chain couples TRBV6-1 to TRBJ2-2, with D possibly being TRBD2 (5 bases). Trimming took 2 bases from V and 7 from J, leaving 14 bases between them. The CDR3 sequence is 15 residues long. Germline CDR1 and CDR2: MNHNS and SASEGT. The CDR3 nucleotides are TGTGCCAGCAGTGAATTTGGGAGCGGTAACGGGGAGCTGTTTTTT. Its translation is CASSEFGSGNGELFF.

The chain combines TRBV6-6 with TRBJ1-5; 9 bases line up with TRBD1. CDR1 is MNHNY, CDR2 SVGAGI, per germline (reference sequence). The CDR3 loop spans 15 amino acids. J gave up 10 bases and V 4 bases, and 11 bases lay outside the gene matches. The CDR3 DNA reads as TGTGCCAGCAGTTCCACGGGACAGGGAGGTAATCCCCAGCATTTT. Translated: CASSSTGQGGNPQHF.

The rearrangement links TRBV9 to TRBJ2-7, with 8 bases fitting TRBD2. This CDR3 is 14 amino acids long. V was clipped by 0 bases and J by 6 bases; unmatched bases: 5. Per the germline V gene, CDR1 is SGDLS and CDR2 is YYNGEE. The DNA of the CDR3 is TGTGCCAGCAGCGTAGCGAGTAGCGGGATCGAGCAGTACTTC. This gives the protein CASSVASSGIEQYF.

The rearrangement joins TRBV5-4 to TRBJ2-7; the match to TRBD1 covers 11 bases. Trimming removed 2 bases from V and 7 bases from J; junction bases left unmatched: 8. The CDR3 consists of 15 residues. Germline assignment: CDR1 SGHNT and CDR2 YYREEE (reference sequence). The CDR3 region is CASSLPGQGVWEQYF. In DNA form, the CDR3 reads TGTGCCAGCAGCTTACCGGGACAGGGGGTCTGGGAGCAGTACTTC.

This clone was found a few times. The rearrangement links TRBV4-2 to TRBJ2-3; 7 bases fit TRBD2. The CDR3 is made up of 14 amino acids. With 6 bases clipped from V and 9 bases from J, the junction kept 12 bases outside the gene matches. CDR1 and CDR2 from the germline V gene are LGHNA and YNFKEQ. For the CDR3, the DNA is TGTGCCAGCAGTCCCGGGACTAACCGTGGCACGCAGTATTTT. This codes for CASSPGTNRGTQYF.

This clone has a handful of counts. This chain connects TRBV14 to TRBJ1-2; TRBD1 matches 9 bases. The CDR3 contains 16 residues. V trimming: 2 bases; J trimming: 4 bases; junction bases outside the gene matches: 8. CDR1 SGHDN and CDR2 FVKESK come from the germline V gene. CDR3 loop: CASSQSGTGSPYGYTF. The CDR3 region has the DNA TGTGCCAGCAGCCAATCCGGGACAGGGAGTCCCTATGGCTACACCTTC.

This chain links TRBV7-3 with TRBJ2-1; no definite D call. Trimming pared 5 bases from V and 9 bases from J, leaving 14 bases between. There are 13 residues in the CDR3. CDR1 SGHTA and CDR2 FQGTGA come from the germline V gene. The CDR3 here is CASSPTVMGEQFF. CDR3 nucleotides: TGTGCCAGCAGCCCGACGGTGATGGGTGAGCAGTTCTTC. Full variable domain (missing parts from reference TRBV7-3 and TRBJ2-1): GAGVSQTPSNKVTEKGKYVELRCDPISGHTALYWYRQSLGQGPEFLIYFQGTGAADDSGLPNDRFFAVRPEGSVSTLKIQRTERGDSAVYLCASSPTVMGEQFFGPGTRLTVL.

This chain links TRBV6-1 with TRBJ1-1, with a tentative D call TRBD1 (6 bases). The V end was cut by 7 bases, the J end by 6 bases, with 21 bases between. This CDR3 spans 15 amino acids. Germline-derived CDR1 and CDR2 are MNHNS and SASEGT. The CDR3 loop is CASKPPGQKWAEAFF. Here the CDR3 DNA reads TGTGCCAGCAAACCCCCTGGACAGAAATGGGCTGAAGCTTTCTTT.

CDR3 DNA: TGTGCCAGCAGTTACTCCCGGACAAAAGAGACCCAGTACTTC. Amino acid sequence: CASSYSRTKETQYF. The chain has TRBV6-6 and TRBJ2-5, with D maybe TRBD1 (5 bases). The CDR3 is made up of 14 amino acids. The V end lost 0 bases, the J end lost 3 bases, and 8 bases lay between the germline ends. From germline, CDR1 is MNHNY and CDR2 SVGAGI (reference sequence).

In its sample, this clone was seen once. This chain links TRBV19 with TRBJ2-1; 9 bases match TRBD2. The CDR3 consists of 15 residues. V lost 2 bases and J lost 8; bases outside the gene matches: 7. Germline CDR1 reads LNHDA; CDR2 reads SQIVND (reference sequence). The CDR3 DNA reads as TGTGCCAGTAGTATAAAGGGACTAGCCAGCCATGAGCAGTTCTTC. This sequence encodes CASSIKGLASHEQFF.

The chain is built from TRBV27 and TRBJ1-5, with 10 bases aligning to TRBD1. This CDR3 region has 14 residues. V lost 5 bases and J lost 7; bases outside the gene matches: 5. From germline, CDR1 is MNHEY and CDR2 SMNVEV (reference sequence). CDR3 bases: TGTGCCAGCAGTGGGGACAGGGGCAGACAGCCCCAGCATTTT. Translating it yields CASSGDRGRQPQHF.

The chain links TRBV5-1 to TRBJ1-1, with D possibly being TRBD1 (6 bases). The V gene's germline CDR1 is SGHRS and CDR2 YFSETQ. Trimming pared 0 bases from V and 5 bases from J, leaving 14 bases between. The CDR3 is made up of 15 amino acids. The CDR3 nucleotides read TGCGCCAGCAGCTTGGTTGCTCAGGGGAGGACTGAAGCTTTCTTT. Translation gives CASSLVAQGRTEAFF.

As regards this clone: The germline gene is not matched at one end of the junction; a read error may be the cause. The CDR3 loop reads CASSFFHRVGGPWQPQHF. The CDR3 DNA sequence: TGTGCTAGCAGCTTCTTCCACCGGGTGGGGGGGCCGTGGCAGCCCCAGCATTTT. The chain recombines TRBV7-7 with TRBJ1-5; TRBD1 might be the D (6 bases). Germline CDR1 reads SSHAT; CDR2 reads FNYEAQ (reference sequence). The CDR3 is 18 amino acids.

The chain has TRBV29-1 and TRBJ2-2, with TRBD2 as a possible D gene (6 bases). Trimming pared 3 bases from V and 4 bases from J, leaving 12 bases between. The CDR3 is 14 residues long. Looked up from germline, CDR1 is SQVTM and CDR2 is ANQGSEA. The CDR3 nucleotides are TGCAGCGTTGACGGGCCTAGCGTCACCGGGGAGCTGTTTTTT. It codes for CSVDGPSVTGELFF.

The chain carries TRBV7-2 and TRBJ2-7; 7 bases agree with TRBD1. V was pared by 5 bases and J by 1 base, with 5 bases of the junction left unmatched. The germline V gene encodes CDR1 SGHTA and CDR2 FQGNSA. There are 14 residues in the CDR3. The CDR3 region is CASSHRQGSYEQYF. The CDR3 DNA reads as TGTGCCAGCAGCCACCGACAGGGATCCTACGAGCAGTACTTC.

The chain employs TRBV7-8 and TRBJ1-1, with unresolved D. V was shortened by 5 bases and J by 4 bases, with 14 bases between the two germline ends. The CDR3 has 14 residues. Germline V CDR1 and CDR2: SGHVS, FQNEAQ. The CDR3 DNA follows: TGTGCCAGCAGCACTTGGGGAGGTGCCACTGAAGCTTTCTTT. It translates to CASSTWGGATEAFF.

The rearrangement joins TRBV29-1 to TRBJ1-2; 7 bases agree with TRBD1. V shed 6 bases, J shed 2 bases, and the junction held 12 bases outside the gene matches. This CDR3 comprises 15 residues. Germline V lookup: CDR1 SQVTM, CDR2 ANQGSEA. CDR3 residues: CSVRMGQKGNYGYTF. The CDR3 DNA follows: TGCAGCGTGCGCATGGGACAGAAGGGCAACTATGGCTACACCTTC.

The chain joins TRBV19 to TRBJ1-2; D gene ambiguous. Trimming shortened V by 8 bases and J by 7 bases, and 8 bases separated the two germline ends. The CDR3 sequence is 10 residues long. Germline V gene lookup returns CDR1 LNHDA and CDR2 SQIVND (reference sequence). The CDR3 coding sequence is TGTGCCAGTGGTGTTGGTGGCTACACCTTC. Its translation: CASGVGGYTF.

The chain uses TRBV9 and TRBJ1-4; D unclear. Germline V gene lookup returns CDR1 SGDLS and CDR2 YYNGEE. Trimming shortened V by 0 bases and J by 2 bases, and 8 bases separated the two germline ends. This CDR3 has 15 amino acids. CDR3 residues: CASSVEDHTNEKLFF. The CDR3 bases are TGTGCCAGCAGCGTAGAGGATCACACTAATGAAAAACTGTTTTTT. Variable domain in full (rest from reference TRBV9 and TRBJ1-4): DSGVTQTPKHLITATGQRVTLRCSPRSGDLSVYWYQQSLDQGLQFLIQYYNGEERAKGNILERFSAQQFPDLHSELNLSSLELGDSALYFCASSVEDHTNEKLFFGSGTQLSVL.

The chain links TRBV9 to TRBJ2-1; 10 bases agree with TRBD2. Germline trimming cut 0 bases from V and 9 bases from J; bases unmatched to any gene: 6. Germline values: CDR1 SGDLS, CDR2 YYNGEE. The CDR3 is 15 residues long. CDR3 sequence reads: CASSVGLAGDGEQFF. The CDR3 coding sequence is TGTGCCAGCAGCGTAGGGCTAGCGGGAGACGGTGAGCAGTTCTTC.

The chain uses TRBV13 and TRBJ2-1, with 9 bases that match TRBD1. CDR3 length equals 16 residues. The germline CDR1 and CDR2 sequences are PRHDT and FYEKMQ (reference sequence). Unmatched junction bases numbered 8, after V lost 2 bases and J lost 6 bases. CDR3 in DNA: TGTGCCAGCAGCTTATGGGACAGGGCTCTGGGCAATGAGCAGTTCTTC. It is translated as CASSLWDRALGNEQFF.

The rearrangement joins TRBV27 to TRBJ1-1; D uncertain. The V end lost 5 bases, the J end lost 3 bases, and 4 bases lay between the germline ends. Germline-derived CDR1 and CDR2 are MNHEY and SMNVEV (reference sequence). CDR3 size: 11 residues. The CDR3 DNA is TGTGCCAGCAGTCGGGACACTGAAGCTTTCTTT. Amino acid sequence: CASSRDTEAFF.

V and J are TRBV19 and TRBJ1-1; D is ambiguous. There are 12 residues in the CDR3. Germline V gene data show CDR1 as LNHDA and CDR2 as SQIVND (reference sequence). V shed 5 bases and J shed 1 base, with 5 bases lying between them. CDR3 in amino acids: CASSPRNTEAFF. The DNA of the CDR3 is TGTGCCAGTAGTCCCAGGAACACTGAAGCTTTCTTT.

The J gene is TRBJ1-4, the V gene TRBV7-2, with a possible D match to TRBD1 (6 bases). The length of the CDR3 is 15 residues. The V and J ends lost 5 bases and 7 bases respectively, with 17 bases between them. Germline-derived CDR1 and CDR2 are SGHTA and FQGNSA. The chain's CDR3 is CASSLGTGFREKLFF. CDR3 DNA: TGTGCCAGCAGCCTAGGAACAGGGTTTCGTGAAAAACTGTTTTTT. Together with reference TRBV7-2 and TRBJ1-4, the CDR3 gives the full variable domain: GAGVSQSPSNKVTEKGKDVELRCDPISGHTALYWYRQSLGQGLEFLIYFQGNSAPDKSGLPSDRFSAERTGGSVSTLTIQRTQQEDSAVYLCASSLGTGFREKLFFGSGTQLSVL.

This chain's CDR3 is CASSQQGAQPQHF. CDR3 bases: TGTGCCAGTAGTCAACAGGGAGCTCAGCCCCAGCATTTT. The gene calls are TRBV19 and TRBJ1-5, with D perhaps matching TRBD1 (6 bases). The germline V and J ends were trimmed by 5 bases and 6 bases, with 11 bases remaining between them. From germline, CDR1 is LNHDA and CDR2 SQIVND (reference sequence). The CDR3 has 13 amino acids.

The rearrangement links TRBV11-2 to TRBJ2-3; TRBD2 matches 9 bases. Germline trimming cut 5 bases from V and 4 bases from J; bases unmatched to any gene: 10. Per germline, CDR1 SGHAT and CDR2 FQNNGV. The CDR3 sequence is 16 residues long. The DNA of the CDR3 is TGTGCCAGCAGCCGGGGGGCGGGAGGGTCTGCAGATACGCAGTATTTT. It yields the protein CASSRGAGGSADTQYF. Based on the CDR3 plus reference TRBV11-2 and TRBJ2-3, the full variable domain is EAGVAQSPRYKIIEKRQSVAFWCNPISGHATLYWYQQILGQGPKLLIQFQNNGVVDDSQLPKDRFSAERLKGVDSTLKIQPAKLEDSAVYLCASSRGAGGSADTQYFGPGTRLTVL.

V and J are TRBV19 and TRBJ2-1; D might be TRBD1 (6 bases). This CDR3 spans 17 amino acids. Germline V gives CDR1 LNHDA, CDR2 SQIVND (reference sequence). With 9 bases removed from V and 0 bases from J, the gap between germline ends came to 21 bases. This chain's CDR3 is CASIDLGRGNSYNEQFF. Here the CDR3 DNA reads TGTGCCAGCATTGACCTCGGCAGGGGTAACTCCTACAATGAGCAGTTCTTC.

The chain joins TRBV4-2 to TRBJ2-1; the match to TRBD2 covers 9 bases. The CDR3 has 15 residues. Losses at the gene ends were 1 base for V and 8 bases for J; bases not matched to a gene: 6. Germline V gives CDR1 LGHNA, CDR2 YNFKEQ. CDR3 protein: CASSQVIAGDHEQFF. CDR3 sequence (DNA): TGTGCCAGCAGCCAAGTTATAGCGGGAGACCATGAGCAGTTCTTC.

The CDR3 DNA sequence: TGTGCCAGCAGCTTACGACAGGGGGGTGAGCAGTTCTTC. This encodes CASSLRQGGEQFF. V gene TRBV7-9 combines with J gene TRBJ2-1, with 9 bases aligning to TRBD1. This CDR3 is built from 13 residues. Trimming cost V 2 bases and J 9 bases; bases outside gene matches: 2. The germline CDR1 and CDR2 sequences are SEHNR and FQNEAQ (reference sequence). The full variable domain, with the rest looked up from reference TRBV7-9 and TRBJ2-1, is DTGVSQNPRHKITKRGQNVTFRCDPISEHNRLYWYRQTLGQGPEFLTYFQNEAQLEKSRLLSDRFSAERPKGSFSTLEIQRTEQGDSAMYLCASSLRQGGEQFFGPGTRLTVL.